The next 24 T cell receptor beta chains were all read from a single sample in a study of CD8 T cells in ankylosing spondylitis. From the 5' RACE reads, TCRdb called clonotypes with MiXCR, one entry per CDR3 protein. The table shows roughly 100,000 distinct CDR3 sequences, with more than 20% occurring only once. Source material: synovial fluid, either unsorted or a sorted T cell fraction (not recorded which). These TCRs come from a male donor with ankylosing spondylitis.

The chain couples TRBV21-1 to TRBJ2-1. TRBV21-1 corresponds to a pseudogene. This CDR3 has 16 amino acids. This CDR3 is CASSARWEVPRNEQFF. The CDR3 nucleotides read TGTGCCAGCAGCGCGCGCTGGGAGGTCCCTAGGAATGAGCAGTTCTTC.

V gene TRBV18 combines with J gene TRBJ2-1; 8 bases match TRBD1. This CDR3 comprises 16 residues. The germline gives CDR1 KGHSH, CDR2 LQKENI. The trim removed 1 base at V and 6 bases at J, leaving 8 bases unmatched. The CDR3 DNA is TGTGCCAGCTCACCACTCGGCCAGGGGGCTGTCAATGAGCAGTTCTTC. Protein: CASSPLGQGAVNEQFF.

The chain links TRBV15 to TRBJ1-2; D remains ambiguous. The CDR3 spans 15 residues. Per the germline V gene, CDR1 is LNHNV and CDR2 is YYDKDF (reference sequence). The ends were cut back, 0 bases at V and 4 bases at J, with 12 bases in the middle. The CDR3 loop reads CATSREWPKGYGYTF. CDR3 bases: TGTGCCACCAGCAGAGAATGGCCTAAGGGCTATGGCTACACCTTC.

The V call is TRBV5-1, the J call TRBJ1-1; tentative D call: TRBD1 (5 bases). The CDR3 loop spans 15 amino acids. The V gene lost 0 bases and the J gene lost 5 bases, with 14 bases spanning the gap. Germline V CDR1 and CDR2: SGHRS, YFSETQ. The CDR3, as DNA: TGCGCCAGCAGCTTGGCGGAGGGGATTGGTACTGAAGCTTTCTTT. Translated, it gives CASSLAEGIGTEAFF.

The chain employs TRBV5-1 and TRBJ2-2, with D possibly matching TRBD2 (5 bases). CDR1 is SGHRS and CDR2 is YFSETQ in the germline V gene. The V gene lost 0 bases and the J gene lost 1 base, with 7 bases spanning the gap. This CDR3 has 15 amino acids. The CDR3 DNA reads TGCGCCAGCAGCTTGGACGGGATGAACACCGGGGAGCTGTTTTTT. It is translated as CASSLDGMNTGELFF.

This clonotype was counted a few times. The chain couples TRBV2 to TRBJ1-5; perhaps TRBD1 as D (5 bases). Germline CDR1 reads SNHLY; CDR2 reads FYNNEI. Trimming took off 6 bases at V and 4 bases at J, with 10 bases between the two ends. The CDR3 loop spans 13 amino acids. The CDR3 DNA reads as TGTGCCAGCAGGAACAGGAGAAATCAGCCCCAGCATTTT. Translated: CASRNRRNQPQHF.

The CDR3 protein is CASSFTWDTEAFF. CDR3 nucleotide sequence: TGTGCCAGCAGTTTCACGTGGGACACTGAAGCTTTCTTT. The chain uses TRBV12-3 or TRBV12-4 and TRBJ1-1; D gene ambiguous. CDR3 size: 13 residues. V lost 3 bases and J lost 3, with 8 bases in between.

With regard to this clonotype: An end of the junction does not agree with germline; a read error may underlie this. The CDR3 sequence is CASSLGRGPSSEQYF. The CDR3 DNA reads TGTGCCAGCAGCCTAGGCAGGGGTCCTTCCTCCGAGCAGTACTTC. This rearrangement joins TRBV11-3 to TRBJ2-7; tentative D call: TRBD1 (6 bases). There are 15 residues in the CDR3. CDR1 SGHNT and CDR2 YENEEA come from the germline V gene.

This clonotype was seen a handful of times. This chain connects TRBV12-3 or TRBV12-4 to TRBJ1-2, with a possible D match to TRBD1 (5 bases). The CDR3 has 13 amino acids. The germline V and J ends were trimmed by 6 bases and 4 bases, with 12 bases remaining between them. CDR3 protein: CASSRDRVYGYTF. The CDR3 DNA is TGTGCCAGCAGCCGGGACCGGGTCTATGGCTACACCTTC.

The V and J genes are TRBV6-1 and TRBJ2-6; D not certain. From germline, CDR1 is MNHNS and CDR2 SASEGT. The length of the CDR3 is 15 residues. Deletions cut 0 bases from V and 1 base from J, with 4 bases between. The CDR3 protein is CASSEAGSGANVLTF. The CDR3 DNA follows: TGTGCCAGCAGTGAAGCAGGTTCTGGGGCCAACGTCCTGACTTTC.

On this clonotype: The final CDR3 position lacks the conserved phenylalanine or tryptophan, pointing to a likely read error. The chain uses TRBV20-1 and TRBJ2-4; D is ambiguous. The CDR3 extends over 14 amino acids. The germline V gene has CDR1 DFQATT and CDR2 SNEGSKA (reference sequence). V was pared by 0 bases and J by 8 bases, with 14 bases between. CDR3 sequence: CSARDLGRRDIQYS. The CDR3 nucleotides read TGCAGTGCTAGAGATCTGGGCAGGCGAGACATTCAGTACTCC.

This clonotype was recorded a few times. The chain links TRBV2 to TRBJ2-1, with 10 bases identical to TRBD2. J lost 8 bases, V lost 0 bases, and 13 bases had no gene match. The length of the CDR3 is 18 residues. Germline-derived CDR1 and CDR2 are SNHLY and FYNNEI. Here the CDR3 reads CASSEALGLAGEGDEQFF. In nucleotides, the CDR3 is TGTGCCAGCAGTGAAGCGCTAGGTCTAGCGGGAGAGGGAGATGAGCAGTTCTTC. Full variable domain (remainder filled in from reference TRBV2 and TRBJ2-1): EPEVTQTPSHQVTQMGQEVILRCVPISNHLYFYWYRQILGQKVEFLVSFYNNEISEKSEIFDDQFSVERPDGSNFTLKIRSTKLEDSAMYFCASSEALGLAGEGDEQFFGPGTRLTVL.

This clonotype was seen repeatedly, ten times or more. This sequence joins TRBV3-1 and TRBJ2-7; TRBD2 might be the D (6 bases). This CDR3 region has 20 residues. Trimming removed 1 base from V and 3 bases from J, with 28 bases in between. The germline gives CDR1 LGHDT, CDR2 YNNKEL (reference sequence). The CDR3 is CASSQAGTGWIDGRNYEQYF. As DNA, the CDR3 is TGTGCCAGCAGCCAAGCGGGAACAGGTTGGATCGACGGGAGAAACTACGAGCAGTACTTC.

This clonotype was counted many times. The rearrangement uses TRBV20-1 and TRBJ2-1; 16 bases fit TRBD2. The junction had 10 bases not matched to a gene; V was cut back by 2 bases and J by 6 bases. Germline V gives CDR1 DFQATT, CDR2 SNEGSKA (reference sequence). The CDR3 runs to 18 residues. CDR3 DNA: TGCAGTGCTAGACGTGGGGGACTAGCGGGAGGGTTAGCCAATGAGCAGTTCTTC. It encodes CSARRGGLAGGLANEQFF.

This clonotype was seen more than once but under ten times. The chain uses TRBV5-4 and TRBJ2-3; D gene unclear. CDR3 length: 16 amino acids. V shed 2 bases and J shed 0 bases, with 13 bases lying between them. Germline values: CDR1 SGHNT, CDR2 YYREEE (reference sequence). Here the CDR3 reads CASSFPSLSSTDTQYF. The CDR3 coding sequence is TGTGCCAGCAGCTTTCCGTCGTTATCTAGCACAGATACGCAGTATTTT.

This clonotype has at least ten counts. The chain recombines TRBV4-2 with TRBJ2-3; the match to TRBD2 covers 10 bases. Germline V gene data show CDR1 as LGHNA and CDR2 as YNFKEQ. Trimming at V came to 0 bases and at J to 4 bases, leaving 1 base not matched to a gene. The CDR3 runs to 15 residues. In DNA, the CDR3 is TGTGCCAGCAGCCAAGAAACTAGCGGGGCAGATACGCAGTATTTT. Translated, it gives CASSQETSGADTQYF.

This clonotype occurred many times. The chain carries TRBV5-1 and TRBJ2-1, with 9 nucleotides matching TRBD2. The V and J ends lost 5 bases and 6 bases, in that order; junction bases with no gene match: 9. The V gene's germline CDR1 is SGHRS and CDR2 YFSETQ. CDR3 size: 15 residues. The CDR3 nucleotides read TGCGCCAGCAGGCCTACGGGACTAGCTACCAATGAGCAGTTCTTC. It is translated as CASRPTGLATNEQFF. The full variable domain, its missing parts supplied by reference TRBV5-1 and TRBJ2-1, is KAGVTQTPRYLIKTRGQQVTLSCSPISGHRSVSWYQQTPGQGLQFLFEYFSETQRNKGNFPGRFSGRQFSNSRSEMNVSTLELGDSALYLCASRPTGLATNEQFFGPGTRLTVL.

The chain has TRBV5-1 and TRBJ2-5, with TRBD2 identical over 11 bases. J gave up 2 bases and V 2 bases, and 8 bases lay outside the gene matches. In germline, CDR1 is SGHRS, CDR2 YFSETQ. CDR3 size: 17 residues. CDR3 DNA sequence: TGCGCCAGCAGCTTAGGGACTAGCGGAGTCGGTCAAGAGACCCAGTACTTC. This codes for CASSLGTSGVGQETQYF.

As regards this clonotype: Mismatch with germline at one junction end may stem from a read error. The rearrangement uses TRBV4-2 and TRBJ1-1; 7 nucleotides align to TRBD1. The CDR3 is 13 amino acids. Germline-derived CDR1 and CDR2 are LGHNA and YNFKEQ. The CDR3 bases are TGTGCCAGCAGCCAGGGACAGAACACTGAAGCTATCTTT. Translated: CASSQGQNTEAIF.

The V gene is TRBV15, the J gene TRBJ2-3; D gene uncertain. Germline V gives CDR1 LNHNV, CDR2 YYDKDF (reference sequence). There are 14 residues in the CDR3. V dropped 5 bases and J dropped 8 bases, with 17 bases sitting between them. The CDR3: CATSFRRLSATQYF. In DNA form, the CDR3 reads TGTGCCACCAGCTTCAGACGACTCTCTGCTACGCAGTATTTT.

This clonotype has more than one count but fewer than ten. The CDR3 spells CSARPRGGHSNQPQHF. As DNA, the CDR3 is TGCAGTGCTAGACCCCGAGGGGGGCATAGCAATCAGCCCCAGCATTTT. The V call is TRBV20-1, the J call TRBJ1-5, with a possible D match to TRBD1 (6 bases). The germline CDR1 and CDR2 sequences are DFQATT and SNEGSKA (reference sequence). Trimming cost V 2 bases and J 0 bases, with 14 bases left between them. The CDR3 length is 16 residues.

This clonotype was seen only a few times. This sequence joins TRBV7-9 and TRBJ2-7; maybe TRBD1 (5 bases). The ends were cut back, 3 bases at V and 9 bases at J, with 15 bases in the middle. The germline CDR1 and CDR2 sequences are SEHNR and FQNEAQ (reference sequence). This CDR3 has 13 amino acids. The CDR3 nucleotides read TGTGCCAGCAGCTTGGAGAGGACACGCGGGCAGTACTTC. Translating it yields CASSLERTRGQYF. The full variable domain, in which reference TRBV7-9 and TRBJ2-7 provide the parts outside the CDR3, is DTGVSQNPRHKITKRGQNVTFRCDPISEHNRLYWYRQTLGQGPEFLTYFQNEAQLEKSRLLSDRFSAERPKGSFSTLEIQRTEQGDSAMYLCASSLERTRGQYFGPGTRLTVT.

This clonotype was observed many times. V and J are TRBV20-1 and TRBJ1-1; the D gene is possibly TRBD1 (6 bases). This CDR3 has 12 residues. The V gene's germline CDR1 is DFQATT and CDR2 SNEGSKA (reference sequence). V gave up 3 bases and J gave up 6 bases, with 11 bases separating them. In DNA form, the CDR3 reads TGCAGTGCTAGGGGGGGACACCCTGAAGCTTTCTTT. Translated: CSARGGHPEAFF.

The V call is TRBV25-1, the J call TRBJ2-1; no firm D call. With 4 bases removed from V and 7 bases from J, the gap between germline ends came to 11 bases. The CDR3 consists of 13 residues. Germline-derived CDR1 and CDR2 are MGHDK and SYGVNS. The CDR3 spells CASSVPGPNEQFF. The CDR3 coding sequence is TGTGCCAGCAGTGTCCCGGGCCCTAATGAGCAGTTCTTC.